The present T cell receptor beta chain was sequenced within a study of beta chain features in type 1 diabetes. On the study more broadly: Sorted cell examination encompassed around 100,000,000 cells across all samples. The study, taken as a whole, reports: Individuals with type 1 diabetes displayed fewer insertions and more deletions at VDJ junctions. PCR might show a preference for shorter templates, equally across patients and controls.

Via CD45RO/CCR7/CD25/CD127/CD95/CD27, cells of the CD4+ naive, central memory, regulatory and stem cell-like memory subsets were sorted. This CDR3 spans 15 amino acids. The germline gives CDR1 MNHNS, CDR2 SASEGT. Unmatched junction bases numbered 2, after V lost 6 bases and J lost 2 bases. The study reverse transcribed the entire isolated RNA, so it sequenced expressed TCRB transcripts. The method was immunoSEQ multiplex PCR; TCRdb's version includes in-frame clones alone and lacks a portion of them. Of tens of thousands of clones listed, about 60% were seen once; the top ten hold 2.2%. With regard to this clone: What it binds is not known.

Sequencing was performed on Tregs from blood. This TCR was sampled from a woman aged 18-29 years in good health. The chain joins TRBV6-1 to TRBJ2-6; TRBD2 agrees at 9 bases. This chain's CDR3 is CASSAGGAGANVLTF. DNA for the CDR3: TGTGCCAGCAGCGCGGGGGGGGCTGGGGCCAACGTCCTGACTTTC.